The rows below give T cell receptor beta chains drawn from one sample of a study of cytomegalovirus exposure and HLA in healthy donors. TCRdb's copy holds only in-frame clones and misses some; the assay was immunoSEQ multiplex PCR. The sample records 100,000 to 150,000 clones, less than 85% being singletons. The sample comprised PBMCs. The receptors here all came from a man under 40 in good health and CMV-seropositive. CDR3s leave out the opening cysteine and the closing phenylalanine or tryptophan.

v_gene	j_gene	CDR3aa
TRBV7-8	TRBJ2-5	ASSLEGGMETQY
TRBV18	TRBJ1-1	ASSIDTNTEAF
TRBV18	TRBJ1-3	ASSPTVASSGNTIY
TRBV29-1	TRBJ2-3	SVEGTSSTDTQY
TRBV11-3	TRBJ2-7	ASSLGQQYERY
TRBV6-5	TRBJ1-3	ASWGMGSSGNTIY
TRBV4-1	TRBJ1-1	ASSQVLVNTEAF
TRBV27	TRBJ1-6	ASSSYGRTGKRSPLH
TRBV30	TRBJ1-5	AWSVLGATGQPQH
TRBV2	TRBJ1-4	ATGNEKLF
TRBV13	TRBJ2-5	ASSLGGGANQETQY
TRBV2	TRBJ2-1	ASSGLAGEAYNEQF
TRBV7-3	TRBJ1-1	ASSVTVDTEAF
TRBV19	TRBJ1-2	ASSTPRSDRANYGYT
TRBV29-1	TRBJ2-7	SIRKQGSHEQY
TRBV25-1	TRBJ2-7	ASNQADRYEQY
TRBV6-1	TRBJ2-1	ASSGSRGQAGLYNEQF
TRBV27	TRBJ2-5	ASSLRGWTGAETQY
TRBV4-2	TRBJ2-1	ASSQGGGGKYNEQF
TRBV30	TRBJ1-2	AWTAGEGYT
TRBV19	TRBJ1-2	ASSIRAGGYYGYT
TRBV6-1	TRBJ2-7	ASSGLGQGYYEQY
TRBV6-1	TRBJ1-6	ASSEAQGYNSPLH
TRBV9	TRBJ1-4	ASSLTGAKEKLF
TRBV12-1	TRBJ1-5	ASSFTTWSGTGNQPQH
TRBV6-5	TRBJ2-7	ASSSLSGYEQY
TRBV19	TRBJ1-4	ASSSRTGDEKLF
TRBV2	TRBJ1-5	ASRRGPEIGQGGNQPQH
TRBV7-2	TRBJ1-2	ASSPGTGANYGYT
TRBV9	TRBJ2-2	ASSATGNTGELF
TRBV5-1	TRBJ2-3	ASSASSGGALSTDTQY
TRBV5-1	TRBJ2-1	ASSRNRDTPYNEQF
TRBV15	TRBJ2-2	ATRQGRNTGELF
TRBV9	TRBJ2-7	ASSVGVGYGQY
TRBV9	TRBJ1-2	ASSPRNYGYT
TRBV7-9	TRBJ2-3	ASSLYRTDTQY